The T cell receptor (beta chain) under discussion was sequenced for a study of blood T cell dynamics during melanoma immunotherapy. Study-level information: First-line therapy was either pembrolizumab or nivolumab with ipilimumab for metastatic melanoma.

Germline V gene sequence: CDR1 LNHDA, CDR2 SQIVND (reference sequence). The CDR3 sequence is 13 residues long. Trimming took 6 bases from V and 11 from J; bases not matched to a gene: 10. As for time point: pre-treatment baseline. One draw preceded checkpoint blockade; another followed its first cycle at week 3. No patient had earlier systemic cancer treatment, concurrent immunosuppressants, or another active cancer. TCRdb keeps only in-frame clones here, not all; method: immunoSEQ multiplex PCR. The top ten hold approximately 1.1% of the sample, which has over 20,000 clones, roughly 86% seen once. The gene calls are TRBV19 and TRBJ1-1; 9 nucleotides line up with TRBD1. Sequencing was performed on blood, taken from a patient treated with checkpoint blockade. The origin of this receptor is a human donor with melanoma. The CDR3 nucleotides are TGTGCCAGTAGGCGGACAGGGGTTTTTGATGCTTTCTTT. Translation gives CASRRTGVFDAFF.